This TCR beta chain was sequenced in a study of cytomegalovirus exposure and HLA in healthy donors. The CDR3 is 16 amino acids. V was shortened by 6 bases and J by 0 bases, with 17 bases between the two germline ends. Germline loops: CDR1 MDHEN, CDR2 SYDVKM. It was with 60 Vbeta and 13 Jbeta primers that the PCR ran. This table comes from immunoSEQ multiplex PCR, and its TCRdb copy is limited to in-frame clones, with some not included. Among about 140,000 clones, more than 70% were seen once, and the ten largest hold 4% to 6%. The sequence derives from a woman aged 50 to 65 in good health and CMV-seronegative. The specimen was PBMCs. The chain joins TRBV28 to TRBJ1-1, with D unresolved. The CDR3 sequence: CASSLVAFVMNTEAFF. Here the CDR3 DNA reads TGTGCCAGCAGCCTCGTGGCCTTTGTGATGAACACTGAAGCTTTCTTT.